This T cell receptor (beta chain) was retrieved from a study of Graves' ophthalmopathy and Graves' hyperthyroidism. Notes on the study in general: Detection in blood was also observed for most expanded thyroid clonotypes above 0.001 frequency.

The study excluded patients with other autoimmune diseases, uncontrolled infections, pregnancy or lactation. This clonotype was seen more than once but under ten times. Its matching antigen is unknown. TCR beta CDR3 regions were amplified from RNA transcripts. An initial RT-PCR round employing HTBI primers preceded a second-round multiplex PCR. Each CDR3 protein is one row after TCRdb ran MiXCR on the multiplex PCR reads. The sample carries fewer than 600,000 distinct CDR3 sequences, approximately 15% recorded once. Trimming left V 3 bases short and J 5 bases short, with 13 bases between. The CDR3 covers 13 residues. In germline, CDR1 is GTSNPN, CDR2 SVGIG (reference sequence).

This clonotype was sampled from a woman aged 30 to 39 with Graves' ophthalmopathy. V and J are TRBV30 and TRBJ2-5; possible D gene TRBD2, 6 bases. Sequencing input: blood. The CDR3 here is CAWRKEGVETQYF. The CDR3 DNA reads TGTGCCTGGAGGAAGGAGGGTGTGGAGACCCAGTACTTC.